A single sample gave rise to the 6 T cell receptor beta chains below, sequenced in a study of blood T cells in healthy people across ages. A J-beta primer mix and a sample-barcoded 5' primer were used in a second PCR of roughly 7 to 12 cycles. TCRdb used MiXCR to reprocess the 5' RACE reads, holding one entry per CDR3 protein. The table records some 1.5 million distinct CDR3 sequences, 28% of them present only once. Sequencing was performed on blood. These receptors were obtained from a woman in her 30s in good health.

This clonotype was observed many times. The chain couples TRBV24-1 to TRBJ2-1, with D unclear. Trimming removed 3 bases at V and 8 bases at J, with 16 bases between. Germline loops: CDR1 KGHDR, CDR2 SFDVKD. The CDR3 has 15 amino acids. The CDR3: CATSDPSFRKDEQFF. CDR3 bases: TGTGCCACCAGTGATCCCTCTTTCCGGAAAGATGAGCAGTTCTTC.

The rearrangement links TRBV7-9 to TRBJ2-7; the D gene is possibly TRBD1 (5 bases). V was pared by 9 bases and J by 9 bases, with 6 bases between. The V gene's germline CDR1 is SEHNR and CDR2 FQNEAQ (reference sequence). The CDR3 consists of 8 residues. In DNA, the CDR3 is TGTGCCAGAACAGGGCAGTACTTC. Translating it yields CARTGQYF.

The V and J genes are TRBV7-9 and TRBJ2-1; D is undetermined. Trimming removed 2 bases at V and 10 bases at J, with 15 bases between. Looked up from germline, CDR1 is SEHNR and CDR2 is FQNEAQ (reference sequence). This CDR3 has 14 residues. CDR3 nucleotide sequence: TGTGCCAGCAGCTTAATCGCAAATGGTTGGGAGCAGTTCTTC. Translated, it gives CASSLIANGWEQFF.

The chain couples TRBV7-2 to TRBJ2-3; 12 bases map to TRBD2. With V trimmed by 4 bases and J by 3 bases, 14 bases remained unmatched. Germline V gene data show CDR1 as SGHTA and CDR2 as FQGNSA. This CDR3 is 19 amino acids long. The CDR3 DNA sequence: TGTGCCAGCAGCTCCCAGGGACTAGCGGGCCCTAGAGGTACAGATACGCAGTATTTT. Its translation is CASSSQGLAGPRGTDTQYF.

This chain links TRBV7-9 with TRBJ2-1; D possibly corresponds to TRBD1 (6 bases). V was pared by 5 bases and J by 9 bases, with 14 bases between. This CDR3 is built from 13 residues. Germline-derived CDR1 and CDR2 are SEHNR and FQNEAQ (reference sequence). The CDR3 sequence is CASSPPGASEQFF. The CDR3 DNA reads TGTGCCAGCAGCCCCCCAGGGGCCAGTGAGCAGTTCTTC.

The chain carries TRBV29-1 and TRBJ1-2; no definite D call. From germline, CDR1 is SQVTM and CDR2 ANQGSEA. Trimming left V 7 bases short and J 4 bases short, with 19 bases between. The CDR3 length is 14 residues. CDR3 nucleotides: TGCAGCGCCCCCCTCAGTGGGGAGGGCTATGGCTACACCTTC. Amino acid sequence: CSAPLSGEGYGYTF.